This TCR beta chain originates from a study of T cell responses to AZD1222 COVID-19 vaccine. Study details: Second doses were pooled across both intervals (about 4 or about 12 weeks). Regarding the study as a whole: Unmutated variant regions are reportedly targeted by nearly half of spike-specific TCRs. Samples come after the peak T cell response, not at day 14.

Comments on this clone: Its antigen remains unknown.

The V segment lost 3 bases and the J segment 6 bases; nucleotides outside the gene matches: 6. This CDR3 comprises 15 residues. From germline, CDR1 is MDHEN and CDR2 SYDVKM. Clones were sequenced by immunoSEQ multiplex PCR, and TCRdb holds only the in-frame ones, with some missing. The sample consists of 180,000 or so clones, roughly 89% of them appearing once. The sample here was peripheral blood, taken on day 0 of AZD1222 vaccination. The TCR comes from an adult in good health. The V call is TRBV28, the J call TRBJ2-1, with 9 bases fitting TRBD1. Here the CDR3 DNA reads TGTGCCAGCAGTTTCGGGGACAGGGTACGCAATGAGCAGTTCTTC. It codes for CASSFGDRVRNEQFF. The full variable domain, its missing parts supplied by reference TRBV28 and TRBJ2-1, is DVKVTQSSRYLVKRTGEKVFLECVQDMDHENMFWYRQDPGLGLRLIYFSYDVKMKEKGDIPEGYSVSREKKERFSLILESASTNQTSMYLCASSFGDRVRNEQFFGPGTRLTVL.